This TCR beta chain was retrieved from a study of vaccination effects on CD4 cells after COVID-19 (dated by TCRdb to between 2020 and 2023). For context, the study as a whole: Two doses of either the BNT162b2 or the mRNA-1273 mRNA SARS-CoV-2 vaccine were administered to participants. SARS-CoV-2 spike-specific CD4+ TCR repertoires were compared before and after mRNA vaccination in COVID-19 convalescent patients and in infection-naive vaccine recipients. A total of over nine COVID-19 convalescent patients and a handful of SARS-CoV-2-naive healthy vaccine recipients were included in the full study. The Oncomine TCR Beta short-read assay on an Illumina iSeq 100 was used to sequence cultures from other donors in the study. The investigation overall reported the following: Among healthy vaccine recipients, nearly all vaccine-induced clones were SARS-CoV-2 mono-reactive, and only 1 of 255 was cross-reactive with common cold coronaviruses. The study was limited by a small number of convalescent patients and lacked early post-infection timepoints. Both infection-induced and vaccine-induced clones contracted markedly at late post-vaccination timepoints, which is consistent with waning T cell responses.

In regard to this clone: No antigen is known for it. Per-base quality was not reported, and no clone a single base away is much larger than it.

In the ViraFEST assay, PBMC were stimulated with viral peptide pools, and antigen-specific CD4+ T cell clonotypes were then identified by expansion using TCR sequencing. After approximately eleven days of culture, CD4+ T cells were isolated with the EasySep CD4+ T cell isolation kit. The absence of prior SARS-CoV-2 infection in healthy vaccine recipients was confirmed by negative nucleocapsid antibodies before and after vaccination. A few million PBMC per well were cultured with 9 to 10 ug/ml peptides in IMDM containing roughly 5% human AB serum, about 9.6 IU/ml IL-2 and gentamicin. Half of the culture medium was replaced with fresh IL-2-containing medium on days 3 and 7. Unless otherwise noted, each peptide stimulation condition was cultured in triplicate wells. PBMC were separated from whole blood using Ficoll-Paque Plus gradient centrifugation and were then either cryopreserved at -140C or used fresh. The overlapping peptide pools covered the spike proteins of SARS-CoV-2 as well as those of the common cold coronaviruses HCoV-NL63, HCoV-OC43 and HCoV-229E. Genomic DNA was extracted from cultured CD4+ T cells with the QIAamp micro DNA kit.

Counted from cysteine to phenylalanine, this CDR3 has 14 amino acids. Here the CDR3 DNA is all that survives: 42 bases in frame from base 1. The germline V gene yields MGHRA for CDR1 and YSYEKL for CDR2. Cut back by 1 base and 4 bases, the V and J ends lie 10 bases apart. Receptors were amplified or captured by the immunoSEQ multiplex PCR assay. DNA from the CD4+ T cells that had been cultured and isolated underwent TCR beta CDR3 sequencing. The original methods were these. Non-productive TCR sequences were discarded, and reads were trimmed to the CDR3 region, with only CDR3s of 7 or more amino acids retained. Antigen-specific clonotypes were identified using the MANAFEST web app by comparison of expansion in peptide wells against reference cultures. For clones to be considered positive, expansion at FDR<0.05 versus reference and all other wells, an odds ratio above 5, and a frequency above 0.1% in two replicate wells were required. A clonotype was called cross-reactive if it was significantly expanded both in SARS-CoV-2 spike wells and in at least one common cold coronavirus spike condition. Using the stringdist R package, CDR3 similarity was measured by Levenshtein distance, and unrooted trees were constructed with ape in R 3.6.1. Sourced from immuneACCESS, this table was stored by TCRdb with only in-frame sequences that have V and J called. A share of the clones is absent; for the studies checked, an unresolved V gene accounts for under half, and the remainder has no known explanation. The DNA was the basis for D and trimming; V, J and clone size are from that table. This sample lists about 63,000 clones; roughly 80% were detected once. Approximately 3.7% of the sample is held by the ten biggest clonotypes.

The sequence joins TRBV4-1 to TRBJ1-2, with the D gene too uncertain to name. Sequences were derived from CD4+ T cells from PBMCs cultured with HCoV-OC43 spike peptides, sampled before COVID-19 vaccination. The label giving this sample's cell subset or site can be read as: HCoV-OC43 spike overlapping peptide pool stimulation. The source of this sequence is a human donor who received a COVID-19 vaccine. The nucleotide sequence reads as follows: TGCGCCAGCAGCCAAGGCGGGGTCGGCTATGGCTACACCTTC. Its protein is CASSQGGVGYGYTF.